This TCR beta chain was sequenced during a study of response to subunit inactivated influenza vaccine. Whole-study results and caveats: Authors suggested each seasonal influenza vaccination recruits few new T cells.

This clonotype was seen a handful of times. Its antigen is as yet unknown. The CDR3 runs to 14 residues. CDR1 and CDR2 (germline): DFQATT, SNEGSKA (reference sequence). V lost 3 bases and J 0 bases, leaving 11 bases between the germline ends. Using its own MiXCR run on the RT-PCR reads, TCRdb lists one record per CDR3 protein. Among 500,000 to 600,000 distinct CDR3 sequences listed, approximately 15% were seen once. The TCR originated in a man between 50 and 75 years old who received an inactivated influenza vaccine. The specimen was CD4+ T cells sorted from PBMCs, collected 23 to 25 months after vaccination. This rearrangement joins TRBV20-1 to TRBJ1-1; TRBD1 is a possible D gene (5 bases). The CDR3 coding sequence is TGCAGTGCTAGTCTCTCGGGGGTGAACACTGAAGCTTTCTTT. Protein: CSASLSGVNTEAFF.